What follows are 10 T cell receptor beta chains derived from one specimen sequenced in a study of blood T cells in healthy people across ages. Alongside a J-beta primer mix, a sample-barcoded 5' primer served in a second PCR lasting roughly 7 to 12 cycles. From the 5' RACE reads, TCRdb called clonotypes with MiXCR, one entry per CDR3 protein. The repertoire holds roughly 1.5 million distinct CDR3 sequences, with roughly 43% as singletons. Sequences were obtained from blood. The receptors derive from a woman younger than 35 in good health.

This clonotype was observed a handful of times. This chain uses TRBV6-2 or TRBV6-3 with TRBJ2-7; possible D gene TRBD1, 5 bases. Germline loops: CDR1 MNHEY, CDR2 SVGEGT. V shed 0 bases and J shed 3 bases, with 9 bases lying between them. This CDR3 spans 14 amino acids. CDR3 in DNA: TGTGCCAGCAGTTACTCAGGGGCATTCTACGAGCAGTACTTC. This encodes CASSYSGAFYEQYF.

The V gene is TRBV15, the J gene TRBJ1-5; TRBD1 aligns across 8 bases. The germline CDR1 and CDR2 sequences are LNHNV and YYDKDF (reference sequence). CDR3 size: 16 residues. V was pared by 2 bases and J by 4 bases, with 7 bases of the junction left unmatched. Here the CDR3 DNA reads TGTGCCACCAGCAGACCCCTTGACAGGGGTAATCAGCCCCAGCATTTT. This codes for CATSRPLDRGNQPQHF.

As regards this clonotype: At one of its ends the junction is not consistent with the germline gene, which may arise from a read error. This chain joins TRBV4-2 and TRBJ1-6; D may be TRBD1 (5 bases). Germline V CDR1 and CDR2: LGHNA, YNFKEQ. The CDR3 contains 16 residues. CDR3 region: CASSPSAGDRNSPPHF. The CDR3 DNA is TGTGCCAGCAGTCCGTCTGCGGGGGATCGTAATTCACCCCCCCACTTT.

This clonotype was seen repeatedly, ten times or more. The J gene is TRBJ2-7, the V gene TRBV4-1; 7 positions match TRBD2. CDR1 is MGHRA, CDR2 YSYEKL, per germline. The CDR3 runs to 15 residues. V shed 3 bases and J 6 bases; nucleotides not matched to a gene: 11. The CDR3 region has the DNA TGCGCCAGCAGCCAGCTTACTAGCGAACTGTTCGAGCAGTACTTC. This codes for CASSQLTSELFEQYF.

This clonotype was observed a few times. This chain links TRBV29-1 with TRBJ2-5, with 7 bases that match TRBD2. The DNA end is more similar to TRBJ2-7, so the J call may be wrong. Looked up from germline, CDR1 is SQVTM and CDR2 is ANQGSEA. CDR3 length: 12 amino acids. CDR3 amino acids: CSVELPGGEQYF. The CDR3 DNA reads as TGCAGCGTTGAACTCCCGGGGGGCGAGCAGTACTTC.

This clonotype showed up many times. Written as DNA, the CDR3 is TGTGCCAGCAGCCCCCAGAGATCGTCCTACGAGCAGTACTTC. This gives the protein CASSPQRSSYEQYF. The V gene is TRBV7-2, the J gene TRBJ2-7; no definite D call. Germline V gene lookup returns CDR1 SGHTA and CDR2 FQGNSA. V was cut by 5 bases and J by 1 base, with 12 bases left in between. CDR3 length: 14 residues. Based on the CDR3 plus reference TRBV7-2 and TRBJ2-7, the full variable domain is GAGVSQSPSNKVTEKGKDVELRCDPISGHTALYWYRQSLGQGLEFLIYFQGNSAPDKSGLPSDRFSAERTGGSVSTLTIQRTQQEDSAVYLCASSPQRSSYEQYFGPGTRLTVT.

This chain uses TRBV21-1 with TRBJ1-5. TRBV21-1 has pseudogene status. There are 15 residues in the CDR3. In DNA form, the CDR3 reads TGTGCCAGCAGCAAAGCTAGTGAGGTCAATCAGCCCCAGCATTTT. Amino acid sequence: CASSKASEVNQPQHF.

The chain couples TRBV29-1 to TRBJ2-7, with 7 bases that match TRBD2. The last part of the DNA fits TRBJ2-5 better; the J call may be wrong. CDR3 length equals 13 residues. The germline gives CDR1 SQVTM, CDR2 ANQGSEA. The CDR3, as DNA: TGCAGCGCTACCGGGACTATCATAGAGACCCAGTACTTC. It encodes CSATGTIIETQYF.

This clonotype was seen a handful of times. This chain connects TRBV20-1 to TRBJ2-1, with TRBD2 matching over 9 bases. Unmatched junction bases numbered 9, after V lost 3 bases and J lost 15 bases. This CDR3 spans 12 amino acids. Germline CDR1 is DFQATT and CDR2 is SNEGSKA (reference sequence). The CDR3 nucleotides are TGCAGTGCTAGTACTAGCGGGCTCTCGCTGTTCTTC. Protein product: CSASTSGLSLFF.

This clonotype occurred a few times. The gene calls are TRBV27 and TRBJ2-1; D gene unclear. The CDR3 runs 12 residues. CDR1 is MNHEY and CDR2 is SMNVEV in the germline V gene (reference sequence). Between the trimmed V and J ends, which lost 4 bases and 9 bases, there was a span of 10 bases. CDR3 nucleotide sequence: TGTGCCAGCAGTTCAGCCGACGTTGAGCAGTTCTTC. Residues: CASSSADVEQFF.